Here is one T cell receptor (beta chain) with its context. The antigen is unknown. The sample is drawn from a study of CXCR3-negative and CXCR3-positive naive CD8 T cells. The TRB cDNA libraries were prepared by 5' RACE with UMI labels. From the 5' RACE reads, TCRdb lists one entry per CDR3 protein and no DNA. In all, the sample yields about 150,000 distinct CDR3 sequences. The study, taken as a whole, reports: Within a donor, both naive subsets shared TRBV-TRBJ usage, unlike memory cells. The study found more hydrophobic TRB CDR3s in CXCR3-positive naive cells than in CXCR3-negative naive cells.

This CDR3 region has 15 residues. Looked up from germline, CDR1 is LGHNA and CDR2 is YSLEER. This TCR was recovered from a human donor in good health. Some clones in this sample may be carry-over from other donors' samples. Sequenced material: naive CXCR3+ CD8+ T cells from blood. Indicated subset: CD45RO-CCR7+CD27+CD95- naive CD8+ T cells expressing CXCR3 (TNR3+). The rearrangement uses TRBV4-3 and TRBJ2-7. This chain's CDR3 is CASSQVSGAGYEQYF.